The 28 T cell receptor beta chains in this list originate from one sample, sequenced in a study of cytomegalovirus exposure and HLA in healthy donors. The PCR was carried out with 60 Vbeta primers and 13 Jbeta primers. Clones were read by immunoSEQ multiplex PCR, and TCRdb kept only the in-frame ones, dropping some. The repertoire has around 65,000 clones, around four fifths of them found once; the top ten carry about 3%. Sequenced: PBMCs. These receptors were taken from a girl aged 5 to 17 in good health and CMV-seropositive.

This chain joins TRBV18 and TRBJ2-1; TRBD2 matches at 13 bases. Trimming took 6 bases from V and 8 from J; bases not matched to a gene: 7. The germline gives CDR1 KGHSH, CDR2 LQKENI. The CDR3 contains 15 residues. The DNA of the CDR3 is TGTGCCAGCTCGGCCGGACTAGCGGGGGTGGATGAGCAGTTCTTC. This codes for CASSAGLAGVDEQFF.

This clone was recorded only once. This chain uses TRBV4-3 with TRBJ2-2; D is perhaps TRBD2 (5 bases). V lost 4 bases and J 6 bases, leaving 15 bases between the germline ends. This CDR3 has 15 residues. CDR1 LGHNA and CDR2 YSLEER come from the germline V gene. The CDR3 region has the DNA TGCGCCAGCAGCCGGACTGAACCTTGGGCCGGGGAGCTGTTTTTT. As protein: CASSRTEPWAGELFF.

The V gene is TRBV6-5, the J gene TRBJ1-1; tentative D call: TRBD1 (5 bases). The germline V and J ends were trimmed by 2 bases and 6 bases, with 10 bases remaining between them. Germline CDR1 MNHEY, CDR2 SVGAGI. The CDR3 contains 13 residues. Here the CDR3 DNA reads TGTGCCAGCAGTTACGGGGCAGCCGCTGAAGCTTTCTTT. Translation gives CASSYGAAAEAFF.

The chain uses TRBV10-3 and TRBJ1-6; TRBD1 matches 8 bases. J gave up 10 bases and V 6 bases, and 14 bases lay outside the gene matches. This CDR3 contains 16 residues. Germline V gene sequence: CDR1 ENHRY, CDR2 SYGVKD. CDR3 nucleotides: TGTGCCATCAGCCACGGACAGGGAGGAGTAGGGTCACCCCTCCACTTT. It codes for CAISHGQGGVGSPLHF.

This rearrangement joins TRBV7-2 to TRBJ1-5; D is uncertain. The V end lost 5 bases, the J end lost 7 bases, and 15 bases lay between the germline ends. Germline V CDR1 and CDR2: SGHTA, FQGNSA. This CDR3 is 14 amino acids long. This CDR3 reads CASSLRVPGQPQHF. CDR3 coding DNA: TGTGCCAGCAGCCTTCGGGTCCCTGGGCAGCCCCAGCATTTT. The full variable domain, in which reference TRBV7-2 and TRBJ1-5 provide the parts outside the CDR3, is GAGVSQSPSNKVTEKGKDVELRCDPISGHTALYWYRQSLGQGLEFLIYFQGNSAPDKSGLPSDRFSAERTGGSVSTLTIQRTQQEDSAVYLCASSLRVPGQPQHFGDGTRLSIL.

V usage is TRBV7-9 and J usage is TRBJ1-2, with 8 bases matching TRBD1. Per germline, CDR1 SEHNR and CDR2 FQNEAQ (reference sequence). This CDR3 has 15 residues. With V trimmed by 1 base and J by 8 bases, 9 bases remained unmatched. The CDR3 protein is CASSLGATGERGYTF. The CDR3 coding sequence is TGTGCCAGCAGCTTAGGGGCGACAGGGGAACGGGGCTACACCTTC.

The CDR3 DNA reads as TGTGCCAGCAGCTCCGGACAGGGGAACTACACCTTC. This encodes CASSSGQGNYTF. This chain joins TRBV5-4 and TRBJ1-2; TRBD1 aligns across 9 bases. This CDR3 is 12 amino acids long. The V gene end was trimmed by 3 bases and the J gene end by 10 bases; junction bases not matched to a gene: 4. Germline-derived CDR1 and CDR2 are SGHNT and YYREEE (reference sequence).

V and J are TRBV9 and TRBJ1-1; 10 positions agree with TRBD1. The germline V gene encodes CDR1 SGDLS and CDR2 YYNGEE. V lost 0 bases to trimming and J lost 6 bases; unmatched junction nucleotides: 5. The CDR3 runs to 15 residues. This chain's CDR3 is CASSVGGQGTAEAFF. For the CDR3, the DNA is TGTGCCAGCAGCGTAGGGGGACAGGGGACCGCTGAAGCTTTCTTT.

The V call is TRBV28, the J call TRBJ1-1; D remains ambiguous. CDR1 MDHEN and CDR2 SYDVKM come from the germline V gene. The V gene lost 6 bases and the J gene lost 0 bases, with 5 bases spanning the gap. The CDR3 is 12 amino acids. The CDR3 bases are TGTGCCAGCAGACTGATGAACACTGAAGCTTTCTTT. Its protein is CASRLMNTEAFF.

The chain couples TRBV29-1 to TRBJ2-3; 7 bases align to TRBD1. CDR3 size: 12 residues. The germline gives CDR1 SQVTM, CDR2 ANQGSEA. V dropped 7 bases and J dropped 2; count of bases not matched to a gene: 3. The CDR3: CSAGTATDTQYF. The CDR3 nucleotides are TGCAGCGCGGGGACAGCCACAGATACGCAGTATTTT.

This clone appeared a single time. The chain combines TRBV4-2 with TRBJ1-4, with a possible D match to TRBD1 (6 bases). With 1 base removed from V and 3 bases from J, the gap between germline ends came to 15 bases. CDR3 length: 17 residues. Germline V gene data show CDR1 as LGHNA and CDR2 as YNFKEQ. As DNA, the CDR3 is TGTGCCAGCAGCCAAGTGGCGGGGGCGCGATCTAATGAAAAACTGTTTTTT. The encoded protein is CASSQVAGARSNEKLFF.

The rearrangement links TRBV6-5 to TRBJ1-2; D uncertain. The CDR3 consists of 14 residues. Trimming pared 1 base from V and 4 bases from J, leaving 10 bases between. Looked up from germline, CDR1 is MNHEY and CDR2 is SVGAGI. The CDR3 DNA follows: TGTGCCAGCAGTTACTTTGGGCAGGTCTATGGCTACACCTTC. Protein product: CASSYFGQVYGYTF.

This clone occurred a few times. The chain employs TRBV30 and TRBJ1-1, with a tentative D call TRBD1 (6 bases). V lost 4 bases and J 11 bases, leaving 8 bases between the germline ends. The CDR3 has 9 amino acids. Germline V gene sequence: CDR1 GTSNPN, CDR2 SVGIG (reference sequence). The CDR3 bases are TGTGCCTGGAAGGGGGTTGCTTTCTTT. Encoded protein: CAWKGVAFF.

The gene calls are TRBV11-2 and TRBJ2-7; 9 positions match TRBD2. The CDR3 is 15 amino acids. Germline V gene lookup returns CDR1 SGHAT and CDR2 FQNNGV. After removal of 0 bases from V and 2 bases from J, the junction contained 2 bases not matched to a gene. DNA of the CDR3: TGTGCCAGCAGCTTAGAGGTAGCGGGAGCCTACGAGCAGTACTTC. Protein: CASSLEVAGAYEQYF.

This clone occurred a few times. The chain recombines TRBV4-1 with TRBJ1-5, with unresolved D. V was trimmed by 0 bases and J by 6 bases, leaving 6 bases between them. CDR1 and CDR2 (germline): MGHRA, YSYEKL. The CDR3 is made up of 13 amino acids. The CDR3: CASSQDNGQPQHF. In DNA form, the CDR3 reads TGCGCCAGCAGCCAAGATAACGGTCAGCCCCAGCATTTT.

This chain connects TRBV7-9 to TRBJ1-1; no clear D. V lost 5 bases and J lost 0, with 10 bases in between. The CDR3 runs 14 residues. CDR1 and CDR2 (germline): SEHNR, FQNEAQ (reference sequence). DNA for the CDR3: TGTGCCAGCAGCGCGTCCGGGATGAACACTGAAGCTTTCTTT. Its translation is CASSASGMNTEAFF.

The rearrangement joins TRBV4-1 to TRBJ2-1; 14 bases fit TRBD2. Germline V gene sequence: CDR1 MGHRA, CDR2 YSYEKL. This CDR3 contains 16 residues. The V segment lost 1 base and the J segment 5 bases; nucleotides outside the gene matches: 1. As DNA, the CDR3 is TGCGCCAGCAGCCAAGTGACTAGCGGGGGGGACAATGAGCAGTTCTTC. Translation: CASSQVTSGGDNEQFF.

There are a few counts of this clone. V usage is TRBV6-6 and J usage is TRBJ1-1; 7 bases agree with TRBD1. There are 13 residues in the CDR3. Germline CDR1 and CDR2: MNHNY and SVGAGI (reference sequence). V lost 2 bases to trimming and J lost 12 bases; unmatched junction nucleotides: 9. This CDR3 is CASSYQNRGKTFF. CDR3 DNA sequence: TGTGCCAGCAGTTACCAAAACAGGGGTAAGACTTTCTTT.

The chain links TRBV28 to TRBJ2-7, with D maybe TRBD1 (6 bases). Germline CDR1 MDHEN, CDR2 SYDVKM. This CDR3 has 16 residues. Trimming pared 3 bases from V and 6 bases from J, leaving 21 bases between. CDR3 residues: CASSFSEGVRIREQYF. The CDR3 DNA reads as TGTGCCAGCAGTTTTTCCGAGGGGGTACGAATTCGCGAGCAGTACTTC.

Here the CDR3 reads CASSLTEGGGLADTQYF. CDR3 nucleotides: TGTGCCAGCAGCTTAACGGAGGGGGGGGGCTTGGCAGATACGCAGTATTTT. The rearrangement uses TRBV28 and TRBJ2-3; tentatively, D is TRBD2 (7 bases). This CDR3 spans 17 amino acids. V lost 6 bases and J lost 4, with 23 bases in between. Germline CDR1 is MDHEN and CDR2 is SYDVKM.

The chain has TRBV19 and TRBJ1-5; weak D call: TRBD1 (6 bases). In germline, CDR1 is LNHDA, CDR2 SQIVND (reference sequence). With 6 bases removed from V and 3 bases from J, the gap between germline ends came to 12 bases. The CDR3 runs to 14 residues. In DNA, the CDR3 is TGTGCCAGTAGGGACAGCTCTTACAATCAGCCCCAGCATTTT. The encoded protein is CASRDSSYNQPQHF.

The rearrangement joins TRBV14 to TRBJ2-7; TRBD2 might be the D (6 bases). Germline CDR1 reads SGHDN; CDR2 reads FVKESK. V lost 0 bases and J lost 3, with 15 bases in between. The CDR3 totals 16 residues. CDR3 coding DNA: TGTGCCAGCAGCCAAGATGGGGGGAGAGTACACTACGAGCAGTACTTC. Protein: CASSQDGGRVHYEQYF.

Note on this clone: The same CDR3 also results from other DNA sequences found in this sample. The rearrangement uses TRBV29-1 and TRBJ2-1; 8 bases fit TRBD1. The V and J ends lost 6 bases and 9 bases, in that order; junction bases with no gene match: 13. The CDR3 contains 14 residues. Germline V CDR1 and CDR2: SQVTM, ANQGSEA. The CDR3 DNA reads TGCAGCGTCGAATCCAACAGGGGGGTGGGTGAGCAGTTCTTC. Its protein is CSVESNRGVGEQFF.

The gene calls are TRBV2 and TRBJ1-4; TRBD1 might be the D (6 bases). Germline V gives CDR1 SNHLY, CDR2 FYNNEI. CDR3 length: 12 amino acids. Between the trimmed V and J ends, which lost 6 bases and 6 bases, there was a span of 8 bases. DNA of the CDR3: TGTGCCAGCAGGGACAGAGATGAAAAACTGTTTTTT. Its translation: CASRDRDEKLFF.

The rearrangement uses TRBV7-8 and TRBJ2-3; 13 positions agree with TRBD2. The CDR3 is 17 amino acids. V dropped 6 bases and J dropped 1; count of bases not matched to a gene: 7. The V gene's germline CDR1 is SGHVS and CDR2 FQNEAQ. The chain's CDR3 is CASRQYTSGGGTDTQYF. CDR3 coding DNA: TGTGCCAGCAGACAGTACACTAGCGGGGGGGGCACAGATACGCAGTATTTT.

The rearrangement links TRBV28 to TRBJ1-2; 7 bases are a match to TRBD1. Germline CDR1 and CDR2: MDHEN and SYDVKM. This CDR3 has 14 residues. V dropped 4 bases and J dropped 2; count of bases not matched to a gene: 4. DNA of the CDR3: TGTGCCAGCAGTTCGTGGACAGGCAACTATGGCTACACCTTC. It encodes CASSSWTGNYGYTF.

The chain recombines TRBV6-5 with TRBJ1-2, with 7 positions matching TRBD1. The CDR3 is 15 residues long. In germline, CDR1 is MNHEY, CDR2 SVGAGI. J lost 8 bases, V lost 6 bases, and 15 bases had no gene match. CDR3 in DNA: TGTGCCAGCAGCAAGAGGCCACAGGGGACAAACGGCTACACCTTC. Residues: CASSKRPQGTNGYTF.

V and J are TRBV29-1 and TRBJ2-3, with D maybe TRBD1 (5 bases). V lost 3 bases, J lost 3 bases, and 7 bases lay in between. Germline CDR1 reads SQVTM; CDR2 reads ANQGSEA. CDR3 length equals 12 residues. Here the CDR3 DNA reads TGCAGCGTTGACAGGGTGACAGATACGCAGTATTTT. It codes for CSVDRVTDTQYF.